This T cell receptor (beta chain) appears in the sequencing data of a study of CD8 T cells in Susac syndrome (dated by TCRdb to 2018 to 2020). Broadly, across the study: The study used repertoire sequencing to test whether antigen drove CD8+ T cell activation and differentiation in Susac syndrome. The study compared CD8+ T cell repertoire clonality among around 11 healthy donors, approximately 14 Susac syndrome patients and roughly 15 multiple sclerosis patients. Study-wide findings and limitations: The number of individuals in the TCR sequencing and HLA analysis was recognized as being relatively small.

Turning to this clonotype: Its cognate antigen has yet to be identified. Base qualities are not at hand, and no much larger clone is one base apart.

CDR3 length: 12 amino acids, cysteine to phenylalanine. Only the CDR3 DNA is retained, 36 bases long and in frame from the first base. Compared with germline, V lacks 7 bases and J lacks 13 bases; bases without a gene match: 4. CDR1 and CDR2 (SGDLS, YYNGEE) derive from the germline V gene. Peripheral blood CD8+ and CD4+ T cells from healthy donors, Susac syndrome patients and multiple sclerosis patients were profiled using high-throughput TCR beta sequencing. The healthy donors served as controls matched for age and sex. CD8+ TEMRA cells were enriched by FACS, while bulk CD8+ and CD4+ T cells were purified by magnetic negative isolation. Blood was collected in EDTA tubes and processed within 24 hours, with PBMCs isolated through density gradient centrifugation. PBMCs intended for TCR sequencing were cryopreserved in liquid nitrogen and were subsequently thawed in a 37 degrees C water bath. The sorted or isolated CD4+, CD8+ and CD8+ TEMRA cells reached a purity of at least 90%.

RNA was extracted with the RNeasy kit and roughly 0.45 to 1 ug was reverse transcribed using random hexamers. The immunoSEQ multiplex PCR assay, covering 54 Vbeta and 13 Jbeta segments, was used to amplify TCR beta CDR3 regions. To correct PCR amplification bias, a synthetic template baseline was used for both primer optimization and computational correction. Under the source paper's analysis protocol: Reads were assigned to V, D and J genes according to IMGT and analyzed in immunoSEQ Analyzer, with only productive sequences retained. To calculate clonality, Shannon entropy was normalized by log2 of the number of productive unique sequences and then subtracted from one. Public and private clones were assessed among the 100 most prevalent clones of each patient and control. Susac-specific clones were defined as absent from healthy and MS cohorts, around 970 published viral clones and other ImmuneACCESS disease sequences. TCRdb trimmed the raw reads at Q25, called clones with MiXCR and kept productive beta chains. Each record represents a unique CDR3 protein, reported with the most common genes and DNA among its rows. TCRdb, rather than the study authors, made the V and J calls. The table for this sample lists 70,000 to 100,000 distinct CDR3 sequences; approximately 95% of them were counted only once. The ten largest make up around 0.32% of the sample.

This TCR came from a human donor in good health. Recombination joined TRBV9 with TRBJ2-4; 14 nucleotides in the junction match TRBD2. The material sequenced was CD8+ T cells from PBMCs. The CDR3 protein sequence reads: CASEGLAGEQYF. The DNA sequence reads TGTGCCAGCGAGGGACTAGCGGGGGAACAGTACTTC.